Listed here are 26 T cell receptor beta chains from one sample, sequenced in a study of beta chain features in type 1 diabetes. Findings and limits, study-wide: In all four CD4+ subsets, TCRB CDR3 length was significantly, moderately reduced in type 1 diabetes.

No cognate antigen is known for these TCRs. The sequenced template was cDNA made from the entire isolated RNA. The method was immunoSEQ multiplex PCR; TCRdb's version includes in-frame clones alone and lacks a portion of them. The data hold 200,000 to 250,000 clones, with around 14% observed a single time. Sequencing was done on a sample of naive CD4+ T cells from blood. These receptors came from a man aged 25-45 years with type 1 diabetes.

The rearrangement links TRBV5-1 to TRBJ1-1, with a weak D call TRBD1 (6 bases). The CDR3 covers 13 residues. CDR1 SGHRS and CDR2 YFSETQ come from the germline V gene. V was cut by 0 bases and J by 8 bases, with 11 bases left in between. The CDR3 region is CASSLGTAEEAFF. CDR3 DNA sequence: TGCGCCAGCAGCTTGGGGACAGCGGAGGAAGCTTTCTTT.

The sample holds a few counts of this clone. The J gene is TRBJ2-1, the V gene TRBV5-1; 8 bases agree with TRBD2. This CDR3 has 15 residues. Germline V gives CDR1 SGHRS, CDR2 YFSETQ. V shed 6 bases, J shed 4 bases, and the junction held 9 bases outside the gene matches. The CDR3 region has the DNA TGCGCCAGCACCCTCGTGGGCGGGGGGTACAATGAGCAGTTCTTC. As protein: CASTLVGGGYNEQFF.

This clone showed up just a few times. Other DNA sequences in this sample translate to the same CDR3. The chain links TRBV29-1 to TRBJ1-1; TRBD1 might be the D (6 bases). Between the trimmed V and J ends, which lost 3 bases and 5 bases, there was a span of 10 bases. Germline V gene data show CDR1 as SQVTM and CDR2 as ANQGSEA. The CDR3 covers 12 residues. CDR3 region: CSVDRGGTEAFF. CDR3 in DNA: TGCAGCGTTGACAGGGGTGGTACTGAAGCTTTCTTT.

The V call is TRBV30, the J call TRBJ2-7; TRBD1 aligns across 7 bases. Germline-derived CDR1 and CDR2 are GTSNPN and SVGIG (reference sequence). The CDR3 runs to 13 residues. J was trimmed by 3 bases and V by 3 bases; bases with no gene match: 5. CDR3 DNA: TGTGCCTGGAGGAGAGGGGGCGGCTACGAGCAGTACTTC. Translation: CAWRRGGGYEQYF.

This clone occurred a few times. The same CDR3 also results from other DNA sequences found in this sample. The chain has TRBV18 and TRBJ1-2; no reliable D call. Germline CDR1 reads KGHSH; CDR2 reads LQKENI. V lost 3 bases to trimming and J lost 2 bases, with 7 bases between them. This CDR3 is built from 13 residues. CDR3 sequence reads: CASSPEQNYGYTF. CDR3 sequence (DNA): TGTGCCAGCTCACCCGAACAGAACTATGGCTACACCTTC.

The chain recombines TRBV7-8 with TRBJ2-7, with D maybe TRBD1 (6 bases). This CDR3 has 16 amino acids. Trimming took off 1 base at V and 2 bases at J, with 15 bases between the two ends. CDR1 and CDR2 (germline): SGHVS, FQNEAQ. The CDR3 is CASSLESGQGTYEQYF. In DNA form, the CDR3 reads TGTGCCAGCAGCTTAGAGTCGGGCCAGGGGACCTACGAGCAGTACTTC. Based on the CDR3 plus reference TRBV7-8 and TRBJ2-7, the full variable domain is GAGVSQSPRYKVAKRGQDVALRCDPISGHVSLFWYQQALGQGPEFLTYFQNEAQLDKSGLPSDRFFAERPEGSVSTLKIQRTQQEDSAVYLCASSLESGQGTYEQYFGPGTRLTVT.

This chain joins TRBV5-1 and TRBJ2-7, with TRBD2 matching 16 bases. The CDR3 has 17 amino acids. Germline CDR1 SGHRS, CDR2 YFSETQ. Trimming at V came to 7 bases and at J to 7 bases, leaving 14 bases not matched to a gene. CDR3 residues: CASAAGTSGRAEGEQYF. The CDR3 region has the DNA TGCGCCAGCGCAGCCGGGACTAGCGGGAGGGCCGAAGGGGAGCAGTACTTC.

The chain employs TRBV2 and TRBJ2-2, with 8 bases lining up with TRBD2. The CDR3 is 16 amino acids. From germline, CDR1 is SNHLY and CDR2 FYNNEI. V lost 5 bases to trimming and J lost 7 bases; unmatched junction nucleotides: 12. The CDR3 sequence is CASSSRLAGNNGELFF. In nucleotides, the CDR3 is TGTGCCAGCAGTAGCCGGTTAGCGGGGAATAACGGGGAGCTGTTTTTT.

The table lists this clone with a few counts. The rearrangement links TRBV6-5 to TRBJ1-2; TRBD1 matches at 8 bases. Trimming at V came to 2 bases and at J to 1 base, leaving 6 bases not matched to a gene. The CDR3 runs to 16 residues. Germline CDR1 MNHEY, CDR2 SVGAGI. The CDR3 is CASSYGTGSLNYGYTF. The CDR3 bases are TGTGCCAGCAGTTACGGGACAGGTTCCCTTAACTATGGCTACACCTTC.

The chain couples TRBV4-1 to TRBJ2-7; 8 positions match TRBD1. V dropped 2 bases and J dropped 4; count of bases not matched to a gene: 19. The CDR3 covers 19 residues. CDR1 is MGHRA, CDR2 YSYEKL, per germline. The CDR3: CASSQQSDRVGLARYEQYF. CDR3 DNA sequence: TGCGCCAGCAGCCAACAATCGGACAGGGTCGGATTGGCGCGGTACGAGCAGTACTTC.

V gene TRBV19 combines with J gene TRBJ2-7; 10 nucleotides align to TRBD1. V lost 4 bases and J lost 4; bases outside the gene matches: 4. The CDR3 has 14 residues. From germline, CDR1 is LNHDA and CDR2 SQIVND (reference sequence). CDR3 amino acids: CASSTDRGQYEQYF. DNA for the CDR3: TGTGCCAGTAGTACAGACAGGGGGCAATACGAGCAGTACTTC.

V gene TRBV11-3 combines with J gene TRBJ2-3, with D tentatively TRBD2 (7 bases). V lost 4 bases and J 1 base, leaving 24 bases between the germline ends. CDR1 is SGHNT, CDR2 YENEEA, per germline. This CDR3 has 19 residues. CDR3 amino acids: CASSSSGGFGGGRTDTQYF. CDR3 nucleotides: TGTGCCAGCAGCTCTTCCGGAGGGTTCGGCGGGGGCCGCACAGATACGCAGTATTTT.

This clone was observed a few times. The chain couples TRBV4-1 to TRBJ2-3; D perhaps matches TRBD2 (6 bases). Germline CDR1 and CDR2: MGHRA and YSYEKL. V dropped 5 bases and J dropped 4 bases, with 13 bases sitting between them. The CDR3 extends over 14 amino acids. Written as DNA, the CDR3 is TGCGCCAGCAGCAGACCCGCGGGATCAGATACGCAGTATTTT. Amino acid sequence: CASSRPAGSDTQYF.

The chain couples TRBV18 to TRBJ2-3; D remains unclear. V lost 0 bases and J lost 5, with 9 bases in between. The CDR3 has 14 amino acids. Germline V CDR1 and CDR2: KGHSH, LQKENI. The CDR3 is CASSPPTARDTQYF. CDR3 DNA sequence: TGTGCCAGCTCACCACCGACGGCTAGAGATACGCAGTATTTT.

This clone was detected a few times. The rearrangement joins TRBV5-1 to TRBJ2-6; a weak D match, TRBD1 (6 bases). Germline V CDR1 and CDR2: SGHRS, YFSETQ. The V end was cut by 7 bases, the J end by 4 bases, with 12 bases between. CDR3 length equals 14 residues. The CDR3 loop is CASRPGTGANVLTF. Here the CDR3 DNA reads TGCGCCAGCCGGCCTGGGACAGGGGCCAACGTCCTGACTTTC.

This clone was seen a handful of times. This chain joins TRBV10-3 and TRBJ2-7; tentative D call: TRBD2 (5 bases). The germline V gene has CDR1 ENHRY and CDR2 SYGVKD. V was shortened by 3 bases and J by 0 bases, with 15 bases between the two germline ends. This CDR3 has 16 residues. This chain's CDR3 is CAISDPLPRDSYEQYF. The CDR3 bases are TGTGCCATCAGTGACCCCCTCCCGAGGGACTCCTACGAGCAGTACTTC.

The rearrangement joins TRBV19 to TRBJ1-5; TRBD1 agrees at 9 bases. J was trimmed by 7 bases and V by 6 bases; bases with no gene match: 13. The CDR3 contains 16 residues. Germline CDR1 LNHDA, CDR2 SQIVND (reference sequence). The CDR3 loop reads CASRDALQGARQPQHF. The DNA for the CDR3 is TGTGCCAGTAGGGATGCTCTACAGGGGGCCCGACAGCCCCAGCATTTT.

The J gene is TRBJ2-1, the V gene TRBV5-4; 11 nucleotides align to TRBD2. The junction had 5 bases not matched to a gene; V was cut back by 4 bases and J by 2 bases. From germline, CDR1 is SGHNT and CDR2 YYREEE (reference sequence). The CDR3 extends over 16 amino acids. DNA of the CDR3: TGTGCCAGCAGCACCGGGACTAGCGGACCCTACAATGAGCAGTTCTTC. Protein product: CASSTGTSGPYNEQFF.

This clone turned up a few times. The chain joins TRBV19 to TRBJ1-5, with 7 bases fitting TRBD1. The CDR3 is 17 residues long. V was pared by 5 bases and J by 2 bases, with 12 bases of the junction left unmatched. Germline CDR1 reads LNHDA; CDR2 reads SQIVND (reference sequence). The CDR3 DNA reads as TGTGCCAGTAGTGCGGGCCCACAGGGGATAGGCAATCAGCCCCAGCATTTT. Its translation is CASSAGPQGIGNQPQHF.

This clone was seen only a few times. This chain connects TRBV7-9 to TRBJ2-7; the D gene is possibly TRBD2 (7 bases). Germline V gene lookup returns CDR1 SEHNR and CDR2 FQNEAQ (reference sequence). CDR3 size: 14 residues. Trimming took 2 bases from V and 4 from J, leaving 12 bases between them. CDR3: CASSLTGGQYEQYF. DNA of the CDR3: TGTGCCAGCAGCTTAACGGGGGGCCAGTACGAGCAGTACTTC. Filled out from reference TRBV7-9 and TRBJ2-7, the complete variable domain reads DTGVSQNPRHKITKRGQNVTFRCDPISEHNRLYWYRQTLGQGPEFLTYFQNEAQLEKSRLLSDRFSAERPKGSFSTLEIQRTEQGDSAMYLCASSLTGGQYEQYFGPGTRLTVT.

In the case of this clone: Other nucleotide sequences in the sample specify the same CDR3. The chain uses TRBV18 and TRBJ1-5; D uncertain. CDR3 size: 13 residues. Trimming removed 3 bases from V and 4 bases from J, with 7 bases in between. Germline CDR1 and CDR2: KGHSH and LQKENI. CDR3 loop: CASSPGENQPQHF. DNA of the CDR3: TGTGCCAGCTCACCCGGGGAGAATCAGCCCCAGCATTTT.

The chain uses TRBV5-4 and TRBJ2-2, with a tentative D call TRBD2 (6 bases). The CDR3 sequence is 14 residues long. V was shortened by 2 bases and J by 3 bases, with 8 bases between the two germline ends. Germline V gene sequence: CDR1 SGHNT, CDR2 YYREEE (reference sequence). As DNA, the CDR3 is TGTGCCAGCAGCTTAGGAGGGGACACCGGGGAGCTGTTTTTT. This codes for CASSLGGDTGELFF.

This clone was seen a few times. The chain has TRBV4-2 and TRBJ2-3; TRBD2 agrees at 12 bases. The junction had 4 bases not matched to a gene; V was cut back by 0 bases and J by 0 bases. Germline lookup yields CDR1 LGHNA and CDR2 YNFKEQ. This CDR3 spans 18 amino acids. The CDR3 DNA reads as TGTGCCAGCAGCCAAGAGACTAGCGGGGGAACTAGCACAGATACGCAGTATTTT. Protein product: CASSQETSGGTSTDTQYF.

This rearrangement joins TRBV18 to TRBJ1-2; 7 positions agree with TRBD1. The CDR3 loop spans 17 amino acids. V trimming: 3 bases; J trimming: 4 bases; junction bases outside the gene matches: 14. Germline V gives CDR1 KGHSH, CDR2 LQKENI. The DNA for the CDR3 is TGTGCCAGCTCACCGTTTGGACAGGCCCTCGGAAGCTATGGCTACACCTTC. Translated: CASSPFGQALGSYGYTF.

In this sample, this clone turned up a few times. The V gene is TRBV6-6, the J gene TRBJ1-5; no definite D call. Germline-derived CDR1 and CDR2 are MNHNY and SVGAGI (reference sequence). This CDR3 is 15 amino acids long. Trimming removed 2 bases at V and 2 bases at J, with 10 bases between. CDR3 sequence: CASSYGQEGNQPQHF. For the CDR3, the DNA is TGTGCCAGCAGTTACGGGCAGGAAGGCAATCAGCCCCAGCATTTT.

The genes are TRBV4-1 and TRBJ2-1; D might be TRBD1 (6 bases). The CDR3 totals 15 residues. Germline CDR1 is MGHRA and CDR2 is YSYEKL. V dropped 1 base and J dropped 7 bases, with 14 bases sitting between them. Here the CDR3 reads CASSQGRTEPNEQFF. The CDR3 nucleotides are TGCGCCAGCAGCCAAGGGCGGACAGAACCTAATGAGCAGTTCTTC.